This T cell receptor (beta chain) was obtained from a study of blood T cell repertoires in COVID-19. In germline, CDR1 is LNHDA, CDR2 SQIVND (reference sequence). J lost 1 base, V lost 3 bases, and 8 bases had no gene match. This CDR3 has 16 amino acids. The protocol was immunoSEQ multiplex PCR, while the TCRdb copy is restricted to in-frame clones and leaves out a portion. This table holds approximately 200,000 clones, about 87% found once. Enrollment of patients from Seattle took place during active infection, with longitudinal follow-up. Sample: peripheral blood. The chain joins TRBV19 to TRBJ1-1, with 7 bases aligning to TRBD1. This clonotype was sampled from a young man with COVID-19, enrolled during active disease. The CDR3 spells CASSIRRQGSNTEAFF. For the CDR3, the DNA is TGTGCCAGTAGTATTCGGAGACAGGGCTCGAACACTGAAGCTTTCTTT.